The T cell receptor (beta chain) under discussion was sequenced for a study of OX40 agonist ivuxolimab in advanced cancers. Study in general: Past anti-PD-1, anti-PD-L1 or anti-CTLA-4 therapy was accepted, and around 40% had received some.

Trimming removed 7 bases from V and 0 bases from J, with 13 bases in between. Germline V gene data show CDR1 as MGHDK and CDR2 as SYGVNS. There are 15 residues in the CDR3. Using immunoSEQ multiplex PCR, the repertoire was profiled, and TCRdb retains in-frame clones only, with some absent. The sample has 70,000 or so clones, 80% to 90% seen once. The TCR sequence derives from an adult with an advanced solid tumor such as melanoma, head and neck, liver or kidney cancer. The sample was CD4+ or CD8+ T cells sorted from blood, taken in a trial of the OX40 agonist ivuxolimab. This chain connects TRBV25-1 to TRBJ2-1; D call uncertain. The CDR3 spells CASIRWLGSYNEQFF. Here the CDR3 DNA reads TGTGCCAGCATTCGGTGGCTCGGCTCCTACAATGAGCAGTTCTTC.